This T cell receptor (beta chain) was recorded in a study of OX40 agonist ivuxolimab in advanced cancers. Study information: As their treatment, patients were administered ivuxolimab, an agonistic anti-OX40 (CD134) antibody. Partial responses, seen in three patients, involved one hepatocellular carcinoma and two cutaneous melanomas. Broader study findings: CD4+ and CD8+ blood T cells expanded clonally by week 6 at 0.1 to 3.0 mg/kg.

Points on this clone: The antigen remains undetermined.

Trimming left V 4 bases short and J 2 bases short, with 12 bases between. The CDR3 is 14 residues long. Germline V gene lookup returns CDR1 KGHSH and CDR2 LQKENI. The assay was immunoSEQ multiplex PCR, and TCRdb's table has in-frame clones only and misses some. The sample contains 98,000 or so clones, about 91% of which appear only once. Blood draws occurred at baseline, cycle 4 day 1, and cycle 7 day 1. Sequences were derived from CD4+ or CD8+ T cells sorted from blood, sampled in a trial of the OX40 agonist ivuxolimab. This sequence was found in an adult with an advanced solid tumor such as melanoma, head and neck, liver or kidney cancer. This rearrangement joins TRBV18 to TRBJ2-7; D perhaps matches TRBD1 (6 bases). The CDR3: CASSLPNRAYEQYF. DNA for the CDR3: TGTGCCAGCTCACTCCCAAACAGGGCCTACGAGCAGTACTTC.